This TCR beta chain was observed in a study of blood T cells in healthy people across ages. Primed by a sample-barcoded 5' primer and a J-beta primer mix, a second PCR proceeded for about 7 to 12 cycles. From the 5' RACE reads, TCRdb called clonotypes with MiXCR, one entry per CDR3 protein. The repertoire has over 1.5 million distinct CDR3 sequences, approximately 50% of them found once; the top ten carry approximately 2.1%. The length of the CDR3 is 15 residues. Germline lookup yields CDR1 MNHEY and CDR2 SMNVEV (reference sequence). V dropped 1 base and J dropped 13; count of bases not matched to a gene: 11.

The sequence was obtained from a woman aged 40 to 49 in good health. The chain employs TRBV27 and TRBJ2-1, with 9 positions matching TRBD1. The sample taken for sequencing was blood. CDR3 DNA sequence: TGTGCCAGCAGTTTATTTACAGGGGGCGAGGAGACCCAGTTCTTC. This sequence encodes CASSLFTGGEETQFF.